This TCR beta chain was sequenced for a study of blood T cell repertoires in COVID-19 (dated by TCRdb to 2019 to 2021). For context, the study as a whole: Collaborator samples came from the United States, Italy and Spain and covered acute and convalescent phases of COVID-19. The material from the prospective study consisted of cDNA or gDNA derived from T cells, B-cell-depleted T cells, or PBMCs. The dataset comprised deeply sampled blood TCRbeta repertoires from subjects exposed to, actively infected with, or recovered from COVID-19. The repertoires were made available in a free public database intended to serve as a resource for research on the immune response to SARS-CoV-2. The samples were drawn from the first 160 participants of the ongoing ImmuneRACE study and from over a thousand subjects provided by 6 global collaborators. Nearly every sample came with metadata listing a de-identified subject ID, COVID-19 status, age in years and sex. Where HLA class I and class II types were available, the types were taken from metadata supplied by the sample provider, not from assay-based typing. Overall study results and their limits: The amount of clinical and demographic metadata varied by source and participant and was provided uncurated.

Each collaborating institution followed its own protocols to collect whole blood in K2EDTA tubes. For TCRbeta analysis, collaborator samples were shipped as frozen whole blood, as isolated PBMCs, or as DNA extracted from either sample type. TCRbeta CDR3 regions were amplified from genomic DNA by means of the immunoSEQ Assay, a bias-controlled multiplex PCR. As for the original processing: The number of nucleated cells in each sample was estimated by amplification of reference gene primers within the assay. Sequence reads were collapsed and filtered to measure the absolute abundance of every unique TCRbeta CDR3 rearrangement. Productive Simpson clonality was computed per sample as the square root of Simpson's diversity index over productive rearrangements. This is the immuneACCESS table as TCRdb keeps it, with only in-frame sequences that have V and J called. A part of the clones is gone; compared with another copy, unresolved V genes explain less than half, and the rest is unexplained. V, J and clone size are taken as reported in that table, and D and trimming were inferred from the DNA itself. Present in this sample are about 75,000 clones, approximately 86% of which were seen just once. More than 5.5% of the sample comes from the top ten.

Notes on this clone: Its antigen is still unknown. It has no much larger one-base neighbor in the sample; base qualities were not kept.

CDR1 LNHDA and CDR2 SQIVND were looked up in the germline V gene (reference sequence). The CDR3 holds 14 amino acids from the cysteine to the phenylalanine. Of all the DNA, just the CDR3 is kept, 42 bases in frame from base 1. V is trimmed back by 10 bases and J by 7 bases, and the junction contains 8 bases that no gene match accounts for. The chain links TRBV19 with TRBJ1-6; 9 nucleotides in the junction match TRBD1. Sequenced sample: peripheral blood. This clonotype was sampled from a woman in her forties or fifties with acute or convalescent COVID-19. CDR3 sequence: CATSRQGENSPLHF. The DNA reads TGTGCCACGTCGAGACAGGGGGAAAATTCACCCCTCCACTTT.